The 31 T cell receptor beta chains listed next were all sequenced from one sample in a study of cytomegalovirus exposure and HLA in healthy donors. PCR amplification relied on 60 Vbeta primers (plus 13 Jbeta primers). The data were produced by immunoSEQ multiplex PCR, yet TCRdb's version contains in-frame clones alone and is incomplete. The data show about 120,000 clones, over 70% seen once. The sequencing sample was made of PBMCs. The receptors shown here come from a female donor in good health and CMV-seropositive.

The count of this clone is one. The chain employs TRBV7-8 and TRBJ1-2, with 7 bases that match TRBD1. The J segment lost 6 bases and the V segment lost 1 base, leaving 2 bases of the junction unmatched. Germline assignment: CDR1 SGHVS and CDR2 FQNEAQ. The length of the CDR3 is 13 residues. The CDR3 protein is CASSLETGNGYTF. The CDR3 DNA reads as TGTGCCAGCAGCTTAGAGACAGGGAATGGCTACACCTTC.

The chain's CDR3 is CASSPGQGIREKLFF. The DNA for the CDR3 is TGTGCCAGCAGCCCGGGACAGGGGATCCGTGAAAAACTGTTTTTT. This rearrangement joins TRBV7-8 to TRBJ1-4, with 10 bases fitting TRBD1. This CDR3 region has 15 residues. Germline V gene data show CDR1 as SGHVS and CDR2 as FQNEAQ. Trimming took 5 bases from V and 7 from J; bases not matched to a gene: 7.

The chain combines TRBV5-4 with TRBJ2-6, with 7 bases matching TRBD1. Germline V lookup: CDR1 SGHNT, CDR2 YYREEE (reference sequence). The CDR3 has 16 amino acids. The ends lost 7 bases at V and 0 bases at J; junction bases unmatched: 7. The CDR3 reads CASSRDRPSGANVLTF. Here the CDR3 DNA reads TGTGCCAGCTCCCGGGACAGACCCTCTGGGGCCAACGTCCTGACTTTC.

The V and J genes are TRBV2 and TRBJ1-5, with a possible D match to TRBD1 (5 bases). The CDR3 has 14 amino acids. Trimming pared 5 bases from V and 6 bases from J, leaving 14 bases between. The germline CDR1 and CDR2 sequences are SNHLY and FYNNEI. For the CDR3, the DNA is TGTGCCAGCAGTCGGGGGGTGGGCGGTCAGCCCCAGCATTTT. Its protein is CASSRGVGGQPQHF. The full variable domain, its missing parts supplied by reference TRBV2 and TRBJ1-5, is EPEVTQTPSHQVTQMGQEVILRCVPISNHLYFYWYRQILGQKVEFLVSFYNNEISEKSEIFDDQFSVERPDGSNFTLKIRSTKLEDSAMYFCASSRGVGGQPQHFGDGTRLSIL.

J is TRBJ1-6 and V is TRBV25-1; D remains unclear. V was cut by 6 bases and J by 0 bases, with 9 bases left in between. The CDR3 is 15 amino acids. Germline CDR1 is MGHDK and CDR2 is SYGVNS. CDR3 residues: CASRLQDSYNSPLHF. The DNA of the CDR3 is TGTGCCAGCAGACTGCAGGACTCCTATAATTCACCCCTCCACTTT.

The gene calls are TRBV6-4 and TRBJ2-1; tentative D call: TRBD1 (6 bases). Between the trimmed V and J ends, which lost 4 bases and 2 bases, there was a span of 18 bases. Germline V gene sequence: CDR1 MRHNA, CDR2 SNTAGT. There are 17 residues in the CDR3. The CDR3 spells CASSVSFYEGAYNEQFF. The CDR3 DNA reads TGTGCCAGCAGTGTTTCCTTCTACGAGGGGGCCTACAATGAGCAGTTCTTC.

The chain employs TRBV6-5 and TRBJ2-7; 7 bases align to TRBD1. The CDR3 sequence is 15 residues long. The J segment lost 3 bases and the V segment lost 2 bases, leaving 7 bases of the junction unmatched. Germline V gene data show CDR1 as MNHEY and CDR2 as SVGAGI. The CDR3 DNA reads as TGTGCCAGCAGTTACACCCAGGGGGAAGGCTACGAGCAGTACTTC. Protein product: CASSYTQGEGYEQYF.

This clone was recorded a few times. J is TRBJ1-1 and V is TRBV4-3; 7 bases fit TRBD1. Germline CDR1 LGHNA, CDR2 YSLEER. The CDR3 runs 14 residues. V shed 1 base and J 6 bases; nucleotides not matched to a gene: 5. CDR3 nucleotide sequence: TGCGCCAGCAGCCAAGGTAGGGGGCAACCTGAAGCTTTCTTT. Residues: CASSQGRGQPEAFF.

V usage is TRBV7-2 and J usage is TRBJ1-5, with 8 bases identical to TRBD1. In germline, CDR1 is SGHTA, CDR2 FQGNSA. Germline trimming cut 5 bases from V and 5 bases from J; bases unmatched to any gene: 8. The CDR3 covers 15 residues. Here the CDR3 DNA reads TGTGCCAGCAGCGTCGGACAGGGAAGCCATCAGCCCCAGCATTTT. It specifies CASSVGQGSHQPQHF.

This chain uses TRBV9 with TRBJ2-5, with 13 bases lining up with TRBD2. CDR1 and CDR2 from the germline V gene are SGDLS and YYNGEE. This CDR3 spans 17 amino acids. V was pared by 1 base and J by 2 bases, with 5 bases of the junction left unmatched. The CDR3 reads CASSVSPLAGGQETQYF. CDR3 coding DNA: TGTGCCAGCAGCGTATCCCCACTAGCGGGGGGGCAAGAGACCCAGTACTTC.

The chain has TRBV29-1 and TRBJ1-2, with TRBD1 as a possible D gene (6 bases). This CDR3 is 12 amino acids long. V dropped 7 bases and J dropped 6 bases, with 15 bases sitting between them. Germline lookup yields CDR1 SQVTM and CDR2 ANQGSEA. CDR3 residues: CSAPLGGHGYTF. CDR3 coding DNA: TGCAGCGCCCCCCTCGGGGGGCATGGCTACACCTTC.

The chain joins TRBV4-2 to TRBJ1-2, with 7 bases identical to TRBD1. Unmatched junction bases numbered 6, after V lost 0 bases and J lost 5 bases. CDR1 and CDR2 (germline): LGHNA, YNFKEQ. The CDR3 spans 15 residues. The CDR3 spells CASSQDWDRVYGYTF. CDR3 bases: TGTGCCAGCAGCCAAGATTGGGACAGAGTATATGGCTACACCTTC.

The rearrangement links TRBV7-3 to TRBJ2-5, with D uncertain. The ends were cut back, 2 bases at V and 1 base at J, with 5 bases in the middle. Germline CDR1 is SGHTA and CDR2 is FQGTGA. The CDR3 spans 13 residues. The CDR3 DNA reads TGTGCCAGCAGCTTAGACACCCAAGAGACCCAGTACTTC. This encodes CASSLDTQETQYF.

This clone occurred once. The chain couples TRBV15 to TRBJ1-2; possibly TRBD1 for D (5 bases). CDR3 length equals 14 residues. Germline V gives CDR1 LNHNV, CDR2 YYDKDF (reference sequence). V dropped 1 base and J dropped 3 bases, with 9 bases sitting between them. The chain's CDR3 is CATSRVGPHYGYTF. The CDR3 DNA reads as TGTGCCACCAGCAGAGTGGGGCCTCACTATGGCTACACCTTC.

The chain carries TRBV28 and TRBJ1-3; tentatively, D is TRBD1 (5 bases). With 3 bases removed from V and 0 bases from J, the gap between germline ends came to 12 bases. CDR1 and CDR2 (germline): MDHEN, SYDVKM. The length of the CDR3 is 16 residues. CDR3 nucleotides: TGTGCCAGCAGTTTGGACACCTCAACCTCTGGAAACACCATATATTTT. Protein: CASSLDTSTSGNTIYF.

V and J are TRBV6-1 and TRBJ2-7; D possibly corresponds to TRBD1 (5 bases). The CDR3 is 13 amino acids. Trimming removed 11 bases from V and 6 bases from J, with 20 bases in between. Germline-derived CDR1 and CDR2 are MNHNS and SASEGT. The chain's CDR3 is CAGTSTVSREQYF. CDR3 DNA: TGTGCCGGAACGTCGACAGTAAGCCGCGAGCAGTACTTC.

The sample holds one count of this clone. The CDR3 reads CATNGTPDGETQYF. DNA for the CDR3: TGTGCCACCAACGGGACTCCGGATGGAGAGACCCAGTACTTC. This chain links TRBV6-4 with TRBJ2-5; tentative D call: TRBD2 (6 bases). Germline loops: CDR1 MRHNA, CDR2 SNTAGT. This CDR3 has 14 amino acids. V lost 10 bases to trimming and J lost 4 bases, with 19 bases between them.

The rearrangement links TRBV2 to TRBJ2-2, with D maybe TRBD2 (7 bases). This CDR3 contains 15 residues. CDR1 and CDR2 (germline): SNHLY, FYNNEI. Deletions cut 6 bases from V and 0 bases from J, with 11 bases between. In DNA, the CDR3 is TGTGCCAGCAGCGCCGGGGGGCCGAACACCGGGGAGCTGTTTTTT. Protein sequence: CASSAGGPNTGELFF.

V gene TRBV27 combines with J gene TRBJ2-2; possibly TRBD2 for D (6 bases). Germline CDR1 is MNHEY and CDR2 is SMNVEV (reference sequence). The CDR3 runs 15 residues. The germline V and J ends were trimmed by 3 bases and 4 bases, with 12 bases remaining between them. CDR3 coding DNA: TGTGCCAGCAGTTTCGCACTAGCAGGCACCGGGGAGCTGTTTTTT. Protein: CASSFALAGTGELFF.

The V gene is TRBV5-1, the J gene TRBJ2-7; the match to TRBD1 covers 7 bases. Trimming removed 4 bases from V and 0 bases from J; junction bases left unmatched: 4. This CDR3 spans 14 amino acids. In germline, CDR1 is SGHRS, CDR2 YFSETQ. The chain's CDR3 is CASSTGTASYEQYF. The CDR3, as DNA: TGCGCCAGCAGCACCGGGACAGCCTCCTACGAGCAGTACTTC.

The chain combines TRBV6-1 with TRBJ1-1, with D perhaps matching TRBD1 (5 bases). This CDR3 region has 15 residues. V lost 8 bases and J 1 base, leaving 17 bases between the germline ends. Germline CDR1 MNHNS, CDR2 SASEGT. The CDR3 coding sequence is TGTGCCAGCTCCAGGGTTTTGGTGTCGAACACTGAAGCTTTCTTT. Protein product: CASSRVLVSNTEAFF.

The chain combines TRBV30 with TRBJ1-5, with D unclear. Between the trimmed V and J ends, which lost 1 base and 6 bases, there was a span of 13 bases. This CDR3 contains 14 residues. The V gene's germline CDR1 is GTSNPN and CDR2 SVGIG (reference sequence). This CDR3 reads CAWSDGRVRQPQHF. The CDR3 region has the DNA TGTGCCTGGAGTGATGGGAGGGTCCGTCAGCCCCAGCATTTT.

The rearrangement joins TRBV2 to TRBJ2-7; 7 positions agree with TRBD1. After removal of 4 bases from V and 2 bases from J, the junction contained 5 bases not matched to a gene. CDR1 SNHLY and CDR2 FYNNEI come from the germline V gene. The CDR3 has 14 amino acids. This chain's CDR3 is CASSGTGQTYEQYF. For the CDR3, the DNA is TGTGCCAGCAGTGGGACAGGACAAACCTACGAGCAGTACTTC.

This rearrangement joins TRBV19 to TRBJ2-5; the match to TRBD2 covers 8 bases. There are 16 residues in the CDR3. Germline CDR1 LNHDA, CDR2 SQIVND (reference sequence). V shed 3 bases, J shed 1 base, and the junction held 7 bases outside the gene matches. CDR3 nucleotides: TGTGCCAGTAGTATTAATAGCGGGGCTATCCAAGAGACCCAGTACTTC. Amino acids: CASSINSGAIQETQYF.

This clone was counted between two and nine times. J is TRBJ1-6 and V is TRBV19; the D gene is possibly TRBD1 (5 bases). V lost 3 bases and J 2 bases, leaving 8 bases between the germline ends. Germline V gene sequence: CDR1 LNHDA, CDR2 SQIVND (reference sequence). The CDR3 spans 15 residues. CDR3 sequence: CASSIWGAYNSPLHF. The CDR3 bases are TGTGCCAGTAGTATCTGGGGCGCCTATAATTCACCCCTCCACTTT.

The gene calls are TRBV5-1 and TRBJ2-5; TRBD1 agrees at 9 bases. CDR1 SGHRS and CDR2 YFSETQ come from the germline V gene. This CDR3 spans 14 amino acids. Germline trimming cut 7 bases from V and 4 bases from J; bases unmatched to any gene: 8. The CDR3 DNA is TGCGCCAGCCGCCTGGACAGGGGCGGAGAGACCCAGTACTTC. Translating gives CASRLDRGGETQYF.

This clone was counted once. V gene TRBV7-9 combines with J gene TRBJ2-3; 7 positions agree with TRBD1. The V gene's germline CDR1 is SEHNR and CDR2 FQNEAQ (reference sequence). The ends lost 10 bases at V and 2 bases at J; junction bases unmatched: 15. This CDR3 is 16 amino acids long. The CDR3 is CATNSGPDRVTDTQYF. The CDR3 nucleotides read TGTGCCACCAACTCCGGGCCAGACAGGGTCACAGATACGCAGTATTTT.

For the CDR3, the DNA is TGTGCCTGGAATGGAGGTTTAGCCGGGGAGCTGTTTTTT. This encodes CAWNGGLAGELFF. This chain uses TRBV30 with TRBJ2-2, with a weak D call TRBD2 (5 bases). The germline V gene has CDR1 GTSNPN and CDR2 SVGIG (reference sequence). V lost 4 bases and J 6 bases, leaving 12 bases between the germline ends. This CDR3 is 13 amino acids long.

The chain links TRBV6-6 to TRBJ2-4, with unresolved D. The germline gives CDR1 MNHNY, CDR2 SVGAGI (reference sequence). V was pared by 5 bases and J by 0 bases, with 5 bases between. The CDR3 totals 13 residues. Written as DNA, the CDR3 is TGTGCCAGCAGTAATATAGCCAAAAACATTCAGTACTTC. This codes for CASSNIAKNIQYF.

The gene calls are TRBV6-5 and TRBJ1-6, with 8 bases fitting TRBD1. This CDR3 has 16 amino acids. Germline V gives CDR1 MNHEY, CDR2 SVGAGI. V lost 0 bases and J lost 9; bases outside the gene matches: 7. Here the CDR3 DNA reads TGTGCCAGCAGTTACTCCTCAGGACAGGGTAGTTCACCCCTCCACTTT. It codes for CASSYSSGQGSSPLHF.

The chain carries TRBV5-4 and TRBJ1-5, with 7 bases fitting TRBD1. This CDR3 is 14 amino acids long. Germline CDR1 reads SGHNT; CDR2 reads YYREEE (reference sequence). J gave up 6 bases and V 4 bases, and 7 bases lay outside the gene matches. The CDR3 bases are TGTGCCAGCAGCGCCGACAGGGCGAGTCAGCCCCAGCATTTT. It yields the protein CASSADRASQPQHF.